Sequencing of this TCR beta chain was carried out in a study of blood T cell repertoires in COVID-19. Overall study context: Sites in the United States, Italy and Spain provided acute and convalescent COVID-19 samples. T cells, B-cell-depleted T cells, or PBMCs supplied cDNA or gDNA.

This CDR3 region has 16 residues. The study recruited people aged about 18 to 89 years across about 25 US areas. Per the authors' pipeline: How many nucleated cells were present was estimated from reference gene primer amplification. This table comes from immunoSEQ multiplex PCR, and its TCRdb copy is limited to in-frame clones, with some not included. That table furnishes V, J and clone size, whereas the DNA furnished D and trimming. The sample records about 270,000 clones, roughly 90% being singletons. This receptor was identified in a woman aged 35 to 49 with acute COVID-19. The chain is built from TRBV21-1 and TRBJ2-3; TRBD2, the table's D call, lacks a check against the DNA. TRBV21-1 is a pseudogene segment. The sequenced sample consisted of PBMCs or T cells enriched from blood (not recorded which). CDR3 sequence (DNA): TGTGCCAGCAGCAAAGACCCGACGGAGTCGCTAGATACGCAGTATTTT. This translates into CASSKDPTESLDTQYF.